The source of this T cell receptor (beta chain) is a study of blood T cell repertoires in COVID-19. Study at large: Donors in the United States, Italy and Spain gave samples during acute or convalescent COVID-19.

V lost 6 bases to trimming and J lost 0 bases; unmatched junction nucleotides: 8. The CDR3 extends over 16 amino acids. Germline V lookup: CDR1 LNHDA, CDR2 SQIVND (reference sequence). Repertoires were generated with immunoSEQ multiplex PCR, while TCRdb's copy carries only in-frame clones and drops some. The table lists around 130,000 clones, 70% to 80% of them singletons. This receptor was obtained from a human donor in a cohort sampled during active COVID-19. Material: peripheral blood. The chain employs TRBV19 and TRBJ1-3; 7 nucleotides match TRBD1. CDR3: CASSPDRTLSGNTIYF. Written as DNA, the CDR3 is TGTGCCAGTAGCCCGGACAGGACGCTCTCTGGAAACACCATATATTTT.